The entry below gives a single T cell receptor (beta chain) sequence along with its context. The PCR made use of 60 Vbeta and 13 Jbeta primers. Repertoires were generated with immunoSEQ multiplex PCR, while TCRdb's copy carries only in-frame clones and drops some. The data contain 150,000 to 200,000 clones, around 90% of them singletons. The data were taken from a study of cytomegalovirus exposure and HLA in healthy donors. The TCR originated in a boy aged 2 to 10 in good health and CMV-seronegative. Sequencing was carried out using PBMCs.

In DNA form, the CDR3 reads TGTGCCAGCAGCTTAGATGGGACAGCCCAAGAGACCCAGTACTTC. Its translation: CASSLDGTAQETQYF. The rearrangement links TRBV11-3 to TRBJ2-5; 7 bases are shared with TRBD1. Germline V CDR1 and CDR2: SGHNT, YENEEA. Trimming took 0 bases from V and 1 from J; bases not matched to a gene: 2. The CDR3 contains 15 residues.